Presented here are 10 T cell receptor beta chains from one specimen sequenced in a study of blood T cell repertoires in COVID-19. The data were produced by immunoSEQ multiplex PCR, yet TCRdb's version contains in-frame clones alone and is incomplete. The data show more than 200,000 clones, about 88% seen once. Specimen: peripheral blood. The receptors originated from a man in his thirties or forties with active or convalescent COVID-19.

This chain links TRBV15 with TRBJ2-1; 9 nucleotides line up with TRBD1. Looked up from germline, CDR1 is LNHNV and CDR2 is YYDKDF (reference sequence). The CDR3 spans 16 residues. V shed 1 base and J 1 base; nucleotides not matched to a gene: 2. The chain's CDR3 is CATSRATGGSYNEQFF. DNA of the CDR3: TGTGCCACCAGCAGAGCGACAGGGGGATCCTACAATGAGCAGTTCTTC.

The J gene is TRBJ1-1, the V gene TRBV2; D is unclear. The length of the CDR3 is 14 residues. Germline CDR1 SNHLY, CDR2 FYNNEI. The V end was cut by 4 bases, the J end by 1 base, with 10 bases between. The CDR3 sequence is CASSVLGSNTEAFF. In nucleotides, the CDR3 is TGTGCCAGCAGTGTGCTGGGCTCGAACACTGAAGCTTTCTTT.

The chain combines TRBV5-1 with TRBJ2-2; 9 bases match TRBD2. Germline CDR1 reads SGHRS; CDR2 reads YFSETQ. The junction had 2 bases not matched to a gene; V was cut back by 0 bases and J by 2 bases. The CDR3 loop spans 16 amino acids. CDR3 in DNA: TGCGCCAGCAGCTTGGGACTAGCGGTAAACACCGGGGAGCTGTTTTTT. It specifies CASSLGLAVNTGELFF.

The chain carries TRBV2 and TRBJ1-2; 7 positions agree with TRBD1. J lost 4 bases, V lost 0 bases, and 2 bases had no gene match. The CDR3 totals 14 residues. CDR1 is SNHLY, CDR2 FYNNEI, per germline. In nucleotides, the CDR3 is TGTGCCAGCAGTGAAGCTGGGGACAGCTATGGCTACACCTTC. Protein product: CASSEAGDSYGYTF. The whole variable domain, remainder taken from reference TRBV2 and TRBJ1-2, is EPEVTQTPSHQVTQMGQEVILRCVPISNHLYFYWYRQILGQKVEFLVSFYNNEISEKSEIFDDQFSVERPDGSNFTLKIRSTKLEDSAMYFCASSEAGDSYGYTFGSGTRLTVV.

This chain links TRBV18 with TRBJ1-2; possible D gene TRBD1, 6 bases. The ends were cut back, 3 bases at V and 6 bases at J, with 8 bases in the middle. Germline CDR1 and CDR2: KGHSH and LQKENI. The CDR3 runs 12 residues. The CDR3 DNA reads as TGTGCCAGCTCACCCCGACAGGATGGCTACACCTTC. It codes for CASSPRQDGYTF.

CDR3 loop: CASSPPGLEGDEQFF. Here the CDR3 DNA reads TGTGCCAGCAGCCCGCCCGGGCTAGAGGGGGATGAGCAGTTCTTC. The chain employs TRBV3-1 (or the pseudogene TRBV3-2) and TRBJ2-1; a possible D gene is TRBD1 (6 bases). The CDR3 has 15 amino acids. V shed 4 bases and J shed 8 bases, with 18 bases lying between them. Germline V gene data show CDR1 as LGHDT and CDR2 as YNNKEL (reference sequence).

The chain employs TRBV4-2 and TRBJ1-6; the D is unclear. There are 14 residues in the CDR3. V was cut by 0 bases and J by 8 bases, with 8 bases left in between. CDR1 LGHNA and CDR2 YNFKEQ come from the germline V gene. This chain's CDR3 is CASSQDLTDSPLHF. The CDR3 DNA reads TGTGCCAGCAGCCAAGATTTAACGGATTCACCCCTCCACTTT.

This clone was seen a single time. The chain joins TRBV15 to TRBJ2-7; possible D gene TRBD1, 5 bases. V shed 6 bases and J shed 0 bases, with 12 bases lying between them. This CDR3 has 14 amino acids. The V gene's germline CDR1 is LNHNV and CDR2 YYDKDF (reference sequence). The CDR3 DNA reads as TGTGCCACCAGTATAGGGGCTACCTCCTACGAGCAGTACTTC. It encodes CATSIGATSYEQYF.

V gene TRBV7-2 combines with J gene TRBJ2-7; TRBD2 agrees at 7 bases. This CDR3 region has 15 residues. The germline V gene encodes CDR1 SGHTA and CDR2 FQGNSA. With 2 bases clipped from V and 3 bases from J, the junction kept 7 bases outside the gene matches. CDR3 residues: CASSLFSGAHYEQYF. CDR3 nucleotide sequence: TGTGCCAGCAGCTTATTCAGCGGGGCCCACTACGAGCAGTACTTC.

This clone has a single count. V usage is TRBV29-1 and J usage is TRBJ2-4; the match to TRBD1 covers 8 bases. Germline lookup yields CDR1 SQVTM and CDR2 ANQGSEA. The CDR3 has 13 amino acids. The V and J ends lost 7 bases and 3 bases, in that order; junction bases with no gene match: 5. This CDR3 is CSAGGLSKNIQYF. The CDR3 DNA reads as TGCAGCGCAGGGGGCTTAAGCAAAAACATTCAGTACTTC.